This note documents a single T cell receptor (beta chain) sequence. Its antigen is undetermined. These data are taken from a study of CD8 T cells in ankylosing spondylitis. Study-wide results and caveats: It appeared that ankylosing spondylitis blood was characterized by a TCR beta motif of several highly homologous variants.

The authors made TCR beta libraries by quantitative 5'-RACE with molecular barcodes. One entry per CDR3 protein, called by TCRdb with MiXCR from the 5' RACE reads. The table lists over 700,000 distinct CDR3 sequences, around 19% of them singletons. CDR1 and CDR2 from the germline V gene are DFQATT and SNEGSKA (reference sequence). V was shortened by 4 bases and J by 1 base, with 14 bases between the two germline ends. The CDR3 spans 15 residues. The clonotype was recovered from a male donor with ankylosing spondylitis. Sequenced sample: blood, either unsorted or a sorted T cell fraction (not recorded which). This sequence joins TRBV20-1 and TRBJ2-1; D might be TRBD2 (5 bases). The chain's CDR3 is CSAITSGGSYNEQFF. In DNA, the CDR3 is TGCAGTGCTATCACGAGCGGAGGATCCTACAATGAGCAGTTCTTC.